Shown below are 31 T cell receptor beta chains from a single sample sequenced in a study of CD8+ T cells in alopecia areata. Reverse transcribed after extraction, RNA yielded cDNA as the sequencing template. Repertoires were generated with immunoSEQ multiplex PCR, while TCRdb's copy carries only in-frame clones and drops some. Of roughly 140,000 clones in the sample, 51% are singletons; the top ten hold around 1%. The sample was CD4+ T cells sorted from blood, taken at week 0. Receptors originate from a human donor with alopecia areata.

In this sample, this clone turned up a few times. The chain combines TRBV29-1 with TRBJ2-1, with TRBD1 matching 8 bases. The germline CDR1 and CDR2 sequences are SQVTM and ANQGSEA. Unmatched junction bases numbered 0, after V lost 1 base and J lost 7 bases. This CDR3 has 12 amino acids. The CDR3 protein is CSVEGQGNEQFF. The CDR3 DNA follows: TGCAGCGTTGAAGGACAGGGGAATGAGCAGTTCTTC.

CDR3: CASSQEGTGGNQETQYF. CDR3 DNA: TGTGCCAGCAGCCAAGAAGGGACAGGGGGCAACCAAGAGACCCAGTACTTC. The chain links TRBV4-2 to TRBJ2-5; 12 bases align to TRBD1. The germline CDR1 and CDR2 sequences are LGHNA and YNFKEQ. J lost 0 bases, V lost 0 bases, and 2 bases had no gene match. There are 17 residues in the CDR3.

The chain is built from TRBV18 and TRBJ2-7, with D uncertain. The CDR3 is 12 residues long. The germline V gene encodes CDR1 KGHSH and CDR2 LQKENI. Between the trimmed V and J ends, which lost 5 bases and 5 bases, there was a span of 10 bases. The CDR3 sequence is CASSSLVNEQYF. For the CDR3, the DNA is TGTGCCAGCTCATCGCTAGTGAACGAGCAGTACTTC.

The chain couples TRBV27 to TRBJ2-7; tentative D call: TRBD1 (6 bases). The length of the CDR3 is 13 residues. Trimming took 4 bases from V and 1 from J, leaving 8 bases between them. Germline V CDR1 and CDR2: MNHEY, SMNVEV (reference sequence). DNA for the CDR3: TGTGCCAGCAGTTCGACAGGATCCTACGAGCAGTACTTC. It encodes CASSSTGSYEQYF.

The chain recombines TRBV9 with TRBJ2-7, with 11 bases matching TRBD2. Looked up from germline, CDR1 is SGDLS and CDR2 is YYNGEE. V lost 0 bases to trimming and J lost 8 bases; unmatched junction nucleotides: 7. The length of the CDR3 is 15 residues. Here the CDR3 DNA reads TGTGCCAGCAGCGTAGAGGGTAGCGGGAGGGCCCAGCAGTACTTC. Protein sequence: CASSVEGSGRAQQYF.

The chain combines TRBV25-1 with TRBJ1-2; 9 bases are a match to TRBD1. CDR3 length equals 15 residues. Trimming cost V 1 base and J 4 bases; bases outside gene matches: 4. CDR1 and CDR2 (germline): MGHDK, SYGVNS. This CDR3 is CASSESRDRAYGYTF. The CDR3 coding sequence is TGTGCCAGCAGTGAATCCCGGGACAGGGCCTATGGCTACACCTTC.

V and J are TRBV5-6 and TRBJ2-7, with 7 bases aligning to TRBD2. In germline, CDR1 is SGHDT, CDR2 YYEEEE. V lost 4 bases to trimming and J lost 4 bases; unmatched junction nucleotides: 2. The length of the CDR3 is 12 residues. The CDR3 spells CASSRTRYEQYF. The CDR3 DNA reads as TGTGCCAGCAGCCGGACTAGGTACGAGCAGTACTTC.

The CDR3 loop reads CASSGALAGSYNEQFF. Here the CDR3 DNA reads TGTGCCAGTAGTGGGGCACTAGCGGGTTCCTACAATGAGCAGTTCTTC. This chain joins TRBV19 and TRBJ2-1, with TRBD2 matching 9 bases. Germline V gene data show CDR1 as LNHDA and CDR2 as SQIVND (reference sequence). Trimming removed 5 bases from V and 1 base from J; junction bases left unmatched: 6. CDR3 length equals 16 residues.

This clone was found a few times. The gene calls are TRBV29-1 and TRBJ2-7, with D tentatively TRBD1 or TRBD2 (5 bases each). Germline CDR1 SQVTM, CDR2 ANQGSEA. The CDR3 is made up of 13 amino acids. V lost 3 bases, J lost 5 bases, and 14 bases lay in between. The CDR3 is CSVDVTGTHEQYF. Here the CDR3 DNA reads TGCAGCGTTGATGTCACCGGGACCCACGAGCAGTACTTC.

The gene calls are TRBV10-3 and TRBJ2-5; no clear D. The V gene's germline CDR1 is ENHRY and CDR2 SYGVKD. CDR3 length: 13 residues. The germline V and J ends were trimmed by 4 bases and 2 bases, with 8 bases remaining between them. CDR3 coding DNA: TGTGCCATCAGTGGTACAGATCAAGAGACCCAGTACTTC. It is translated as CAISGTDQETQYF.

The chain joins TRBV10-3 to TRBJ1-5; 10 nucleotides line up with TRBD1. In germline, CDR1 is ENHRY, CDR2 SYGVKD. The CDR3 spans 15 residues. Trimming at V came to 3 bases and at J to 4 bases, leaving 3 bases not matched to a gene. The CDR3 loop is CAISELGQGNQPQHF. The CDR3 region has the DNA TGTGCCATCAGTGAATTGGGACAGGGGAATCAGCCCCAGCATTTT.

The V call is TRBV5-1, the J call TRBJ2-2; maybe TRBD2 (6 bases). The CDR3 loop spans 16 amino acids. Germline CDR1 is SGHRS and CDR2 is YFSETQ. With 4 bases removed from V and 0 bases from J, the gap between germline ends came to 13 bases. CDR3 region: CASSSGLPPNTGELFF. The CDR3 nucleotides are TGCGCCAGCAGCAGCGGGCTACCCCCGAACACCGGGGAGCTGTTTTTT.

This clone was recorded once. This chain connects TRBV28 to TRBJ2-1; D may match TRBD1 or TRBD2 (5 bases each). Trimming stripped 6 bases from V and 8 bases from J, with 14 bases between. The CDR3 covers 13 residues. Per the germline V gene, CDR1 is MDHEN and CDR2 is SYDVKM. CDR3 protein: CASSLYRGDEQFF. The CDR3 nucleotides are TGTGCCAGCAGCCTCTACCGGGGCGATGAGCAGTTCTTC.

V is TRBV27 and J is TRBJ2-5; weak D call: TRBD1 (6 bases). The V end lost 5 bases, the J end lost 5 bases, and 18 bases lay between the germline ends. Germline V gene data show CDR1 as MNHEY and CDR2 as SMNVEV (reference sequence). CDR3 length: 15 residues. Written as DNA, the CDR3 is TGTGCCAGCAGTCCCTTCTCTGGGGGCCTGGAGACCCAGTACTTC. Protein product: CASSPFSGGLETQYF.

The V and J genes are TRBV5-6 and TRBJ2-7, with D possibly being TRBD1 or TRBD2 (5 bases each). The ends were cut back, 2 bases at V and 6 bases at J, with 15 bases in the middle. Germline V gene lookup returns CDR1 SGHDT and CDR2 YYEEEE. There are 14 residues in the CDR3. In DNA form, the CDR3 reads TGTGCCAGCAGCTTCATAGGGGACGACAGCGAGCAGTACTTC. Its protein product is CASSFIGDDSEQYF.

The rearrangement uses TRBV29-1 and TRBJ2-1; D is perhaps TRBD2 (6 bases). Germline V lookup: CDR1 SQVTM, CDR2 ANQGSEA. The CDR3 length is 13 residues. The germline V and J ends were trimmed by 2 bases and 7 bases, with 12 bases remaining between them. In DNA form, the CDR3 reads TGCAGCGTTGAACTGGCGGGACGTAATGAGCAGTTCTTC. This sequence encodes CSVELAGRNEQFF.

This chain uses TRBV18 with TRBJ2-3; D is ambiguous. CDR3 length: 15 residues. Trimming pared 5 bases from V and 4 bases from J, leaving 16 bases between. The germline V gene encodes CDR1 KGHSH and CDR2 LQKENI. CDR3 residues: CASSYSEIIADTQYF. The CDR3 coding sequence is TGTGCCAGCTCATACTCGGAGATTATAGCAGATACGCAGTATTTT.

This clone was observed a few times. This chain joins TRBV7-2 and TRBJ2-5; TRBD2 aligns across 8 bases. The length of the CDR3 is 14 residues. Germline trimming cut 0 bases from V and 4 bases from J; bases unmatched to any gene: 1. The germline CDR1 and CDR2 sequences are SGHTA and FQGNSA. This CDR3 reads CASSLAAGGETQYF. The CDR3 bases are TGTGCCAGCAGCTTAGCGGCGGGGGGAGAGACCCAGTACTTC.

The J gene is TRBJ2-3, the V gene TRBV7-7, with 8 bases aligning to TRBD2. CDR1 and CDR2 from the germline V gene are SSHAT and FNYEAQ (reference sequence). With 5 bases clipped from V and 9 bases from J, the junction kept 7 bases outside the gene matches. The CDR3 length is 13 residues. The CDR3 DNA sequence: TGTGCCAGCAGCCCAGCCGGGAGGGAAACGCAGTATTTT. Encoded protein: CASSPAGRETQYF.

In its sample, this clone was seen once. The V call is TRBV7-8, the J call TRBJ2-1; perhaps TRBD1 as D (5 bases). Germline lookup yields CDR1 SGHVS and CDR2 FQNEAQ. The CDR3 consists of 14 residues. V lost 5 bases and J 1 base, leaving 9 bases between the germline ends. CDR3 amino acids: CASSNRLSYNEQFF. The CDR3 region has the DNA TGTGCCAGCAGCAACAGGCTATCCTACAATGAGCAGTTCTTC.

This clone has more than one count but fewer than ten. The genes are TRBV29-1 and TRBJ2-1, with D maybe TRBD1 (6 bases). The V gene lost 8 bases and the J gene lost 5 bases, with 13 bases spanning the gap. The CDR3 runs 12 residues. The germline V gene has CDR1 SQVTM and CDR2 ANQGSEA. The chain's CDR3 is CSIWDKNNEQFF. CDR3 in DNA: TGCAGCATTTGGGACAAAAACAATGAGCAGTTCTTC.

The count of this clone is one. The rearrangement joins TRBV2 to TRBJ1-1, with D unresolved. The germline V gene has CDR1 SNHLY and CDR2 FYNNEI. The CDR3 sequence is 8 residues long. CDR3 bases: TGTGTCGGACCAGAAGCTTTCTTT. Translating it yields CVGPEAFF.

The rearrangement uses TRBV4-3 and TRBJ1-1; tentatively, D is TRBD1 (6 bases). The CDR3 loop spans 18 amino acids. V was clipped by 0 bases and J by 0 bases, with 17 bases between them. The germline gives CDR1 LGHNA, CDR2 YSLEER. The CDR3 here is CASSQDLVRTALNTEAFF. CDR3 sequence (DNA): TGCGCCAGCAGCCAAGATCTTGTCCGGACAGCGCTGAACACTGAAGCTTTCTTT.

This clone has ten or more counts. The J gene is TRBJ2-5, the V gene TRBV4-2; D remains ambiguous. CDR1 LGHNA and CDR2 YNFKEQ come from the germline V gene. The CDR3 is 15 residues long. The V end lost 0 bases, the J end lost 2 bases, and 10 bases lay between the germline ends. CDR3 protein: CASSQELGSQETQYF. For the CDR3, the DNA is TGTGCCAGCAGCCAAGAGCTCGGCTCTCAAGAGACCCAGTACTTC.

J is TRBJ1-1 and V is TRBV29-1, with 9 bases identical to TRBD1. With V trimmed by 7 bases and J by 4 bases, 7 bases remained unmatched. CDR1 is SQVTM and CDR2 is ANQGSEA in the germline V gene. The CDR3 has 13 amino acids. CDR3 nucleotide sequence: TGCAGCGGGGGACAGGGCGTAATCACTGAAGCTTTCTTT. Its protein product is CSGGQGVITEAFF.

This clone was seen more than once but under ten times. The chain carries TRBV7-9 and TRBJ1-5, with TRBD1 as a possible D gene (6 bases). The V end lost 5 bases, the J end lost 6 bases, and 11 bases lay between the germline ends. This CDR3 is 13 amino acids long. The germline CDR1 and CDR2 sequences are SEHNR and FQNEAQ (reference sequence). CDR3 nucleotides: TGTGCCAGCAGCCTGGGGACACTTCAGCCCCAGCATTTT. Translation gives CASSLGTLQPQHF.

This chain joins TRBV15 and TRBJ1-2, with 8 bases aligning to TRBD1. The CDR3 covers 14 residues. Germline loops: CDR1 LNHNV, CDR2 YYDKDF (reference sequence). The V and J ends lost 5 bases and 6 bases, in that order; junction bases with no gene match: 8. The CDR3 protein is CATSGPQGADGYTF. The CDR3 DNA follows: TGTGCCACCAGCGGACCCCAGGGGGCGGATGGCTACACCTTC.

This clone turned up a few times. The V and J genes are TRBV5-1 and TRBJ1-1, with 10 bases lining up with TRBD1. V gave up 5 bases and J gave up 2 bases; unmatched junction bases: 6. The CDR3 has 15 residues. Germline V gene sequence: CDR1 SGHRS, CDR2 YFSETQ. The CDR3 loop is CASRTGTGVNTEAFF. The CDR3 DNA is TGCGCCAGCAGGACCGGGACAGGGGTCAACACTGAAGCTTTCTTT. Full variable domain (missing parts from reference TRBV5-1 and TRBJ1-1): KAGVTQTPRYLIKTRGQQVTLSCSPISGHRSVSWYQQTPGQGLQFLFEYFSETQRNKGNFPGRFSGRQFSNSRSEMNVSTLELGDSALYLCASRTGTGVNTEAFFGQGTRLTVV.

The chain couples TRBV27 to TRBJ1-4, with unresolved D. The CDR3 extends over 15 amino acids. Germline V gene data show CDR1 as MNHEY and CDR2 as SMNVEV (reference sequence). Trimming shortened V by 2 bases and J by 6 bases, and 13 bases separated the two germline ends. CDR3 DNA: TGTGCCAGCAGTTTAATATATGCGGATTATGAAAAACTGTTTTTT. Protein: CASSLIYADYEKLFF.

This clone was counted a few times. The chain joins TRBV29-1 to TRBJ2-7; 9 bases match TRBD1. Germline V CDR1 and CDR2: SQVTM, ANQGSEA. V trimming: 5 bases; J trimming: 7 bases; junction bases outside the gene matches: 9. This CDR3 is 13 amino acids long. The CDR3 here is CSVPGQGLSEQYF. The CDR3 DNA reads TGCAGCGTTCCGGGACAGGGACTTAGTGAGCAGTACTTC.

The CDR3 nucleotides read TGTGCCTGGACCCCGAACACCGGGGAGCTGTTTTTT. Translation: CAWTPNTGELFF. The chain combines TRBV30 with TRBJ2-2; D is unresolved. Germline assignment: CDR1 GTSNPN and CDR2 SVGIG (reference sequence). The CDR3 length is 12 residues. Deletions cut 4 bases from V and 0 bases from J, with 3 bases between. The full variable domain, rest sourced from reference TRBV30 and TRBJ2-2, is SQTIHQWPATLVQPVGSPLSLECTVEGTSNPNLYWYRQAAGRGLQLLFYSVGIGQISSEVPQNLSASRPQDRQFILSSKKLLLSDSGFYLCAWTPNTGELFFGEGSRLTVL.